The clone carrying this T cell receptor beta chain has just a few counts. The data stem from a study of T-cell reconstitution after alpha-beta-depleted transplantation in children. As it was prepared, the TCRbeta library received unique molecular identifiers. TCRdb reanalysed the PCR reads using MiXCR and keeps one entry per CDR3 protein. This table has a few hundred thousand distinct CDR3 sequences, around 18% appearing once. The sequence came from a human donor who donated a stem cell graft to a child with acute lymphoblastic leukemia. This sample comprised PBMCs from the stem cell graft donor, obtained from the stem cell graft.

The CDR3 sequence: CASSSGGGETGELFF. The CDR3 DNA sequence: TGTGCCAGCTCTTCAGGCGGGGGAGAAACCGGGGAGCTGTTTTTT. V is TRBV18 and J is TRBJ2-2; 7 bases map to TRBD2. V lost 6 bases and J lost 5; bases outside the gene matches: 9. Germline V lookup: CDR1 KGHSH, CDR2 LQKENI. CDR3 length: 15 amino acids. Full variable domain (missing parts from reference TRBV18 and TRBJ2-2): NAGVMQNPRHLVRRRGQEARLRCSPMKGHSHVYWYRQLPEEGLKFMVYLQKENIIDESGMPKERFSAEFPKEGPSILRIQQVVRGDSAAYFCASSSGGGETGELFFGEGSRLTVL.